This passage covers 24 T cell receptor beta chains from one sample sequenced in a study of T cell changes during pregnancy in multiple sclerosis. This table comes from immunoSEQ multiplex PCR, and its TCRdb copy is limited to in-frame clones, with some not included. This repertoire shows about 100,000 clones, about nine tenths found once; its top ten account for about 2%. The sample consisted of peripheral blood, taken after pregnancy. Receptors originate from a female donor with multiple sclerosis, enrolled in a pregnancy study.

The chain uses TRBV9 and TRBJ2-3, with TRBD2 identical over 14 bases. Germline values: CDR1 SGDLS, CDR2 YYNGEE. CDR3 length: 15 residues. Germline trimming cut 3 bases from V and 6 bases from J; bases unmatched to any gene: 3. The CDR3 DNA reads TGTGCCAGCAGCGGGGGACTAGCGGGAGTTGATACGCAGTATTTT. Translating gives CASSGGLAGVDTQYF.

This sequence joins TRBV14 and TRBJ2-7; 11 nucleotides align to TRBD2. This CDR3 has 17 residues. CDR1 SGHDN and CDR2 FVKESK come from the germline V gene. J lost 0 bases, V lost 4 bases, and 8 bases had no gene match. CDR3 in DNA: TGTGCCAGCAGCCCTTGGACTAGCGGGCGACCCTCCTACGAGCAGTACTTC. The encoded protein is CASSPWTSGRPSYEQYF.

The rearrangement joins TRBV19 to TRBJ1-1; maybe TRBD1 (6 bases). CDR1 is LNHDA, CDR2 SQIVND, per germline (reference sequence). Deletions cut 3 bases from V and 6 bases from J, with 14 bases between. The CDR3 length is 14 residues. Here the CDR3 reads CASSISVGGPEAFF. For the CDR3, the DNA is TGTGCCAGTAGTATCTCCGTAGGGGGACCTGAAGCTTTCTTT.

The chain combines TRBV11-3 with TRBJ2-3, with 8 bases lining up with TRBD2. Germline-derived CDR1 and CDR2 are SGHNT and YENEEA. V was clipped by 2 bases and J by 4 bases; unmatched bases: 11. CDR3 length equals 17 residues. CDR3 bases: TGTGCCAGCAGCTTAAGACTAGCGAAAACTGCGGCAGATACGCAGTATTTT. It is translated as CASSLRLAKTAADTQYF.

The chain couples TRBV4-3 to TRBJ1-2; TRBD1 agrees at 7 bases. The CDR3 is made up of 19 amino acids. In germline, CDR1 is LGHNA, CDR2 YSLEER. V dropped 0 bases and J dropped 5; count of bases not matched to a gene: 18. CDR3 amino acids: CASSQDIGTDLEVIYGYTF. Here the CDR3 DNA reads TGCGCCAGCAGCCAAGATATTGGGACAGACTTAGAGGTCATATATGGCTACACCTTC.

The V call is TRBV18, the J call TRBJ2-1, with 7 bases matching TRBD2. The CDR3 sequence is 15 residues long. J gave up 1 base and V 1 base, and 1 base lay outside the gene matches. CDR1 KGHSH and CDR2 LQKENI come from the germline V gene. The CDR3 DNA reads as TGTGCCAGCTCACCACTACTAGCGTCCTACAATGAGCAGTTCTTC. Residues: CASSPLLASYNEQFF.

This sequence joins TRBV28 and TRBJ1-1, with TRBD1 as a possible D gene (5 bases). V was trimmed by 4 bases and J by 1 base, leaving 13 bases between them. The CDR3 spans 15 residues. Germline CDR1 is MDHEN and CDR2 is SYDVKM. The chain's CDR3 is CASSSPTETNTEAFF. CDR3 in DNA: TGTGCCAGCAGTTCTCCGACAGAGACGAACACTGAAGCTTTCTTT. Drawing the rest from reference TRBV28 and TRBJ1-1, the complete variable domain is DVKVTQSSRYLVKRTGEKVFLECVQDMDHENMFWYRQDPGLGLRLIYFSYDVKMKEKGDIPEGYSVSREKKERFSLILESASTNQTSMYLCASSSPTETNTEAFFGQGTRLTVV.

The rearrangement joins TRBV25-1 to TRBJ2-7, with TRBD2 matching 8 bases. Trimming cost V 3 bases and J 0 bases; bases outside gene matches: 4. This CDR3 region has 15 residues. Germline V gives CDR1 MGHDK, CDR2 SYGVNS. The CDR3: CASSDEAGASYEQYF. The CDR3 region has the DNA TGTGCCAGCAGTGATGAAGCGGGGGCCTCCTACGAGCAGTACTTC.

The V call is TRBV28, the J call TRBJ1-2; 7 bases fit TRBD1. This CDR3 region has 13 residues. The V segment lost 3 bases and the J segment 2 bases; nucleotides outside the gene matches: 0. Germline V gene sequence: CDR1 MDHEN, CDR2 SYDVKM. The CDR3 region has the DNA TGTGCCAGCAGTTTGGGACAGAACTATGGCTACACCTTC. It specifies CASSLGQNYGYTF.

This sequence joins TRBV4-3 and TRBJ2-1; 12 bases are a match to TRBD2. CDR3 length: 16 amino acids. The V gene's germline CDR1 is LGHNA and CDR2 YSLEER. The V and J ends lost 4 bases and 8 bases, in that order; junction bases with no gene match: 9. The CDR3 sequence: CASSPRLAGGVDEQFF. CDR3 DNA sequence: TGCGCCAGCAGCCCCCGCCTAGCGGGGGGGGTCGATGAGCAGTTCTTC.

The gene calls are TRBV9 and TRBJ2-3; 8 nucleotides align to TRBD1. This CDR3 region has 15 residues. Germline V gives CDR1 SGDLS, CDR2 YYNGEE. Trimming cost V 4 bases and J 1 base; bases outside gene matches: 5. The CDR3 spells CASSHRGFGTDTQYF. The CDR3 DNA reads TGTGCCAGCAGCCACAGGGGGTTTGGCACAGATACGCAGTATTTT. The full variable domain, completed using reference TRBV9 and TRBJ2-3, is DSGVTQTPKHLITATGQRVTLRCSPRSGDLSVYWYQQSLDQGLQFLIQYYNGEERAKGNILERFSAQQFPDLHSELNLSSLELGDSALYFCASSHRGFGTDTQYFGPGTRLTVL.

This chain connects TRBV6-5 to TRBJ2-1, with TRBD1 matching 10 bases. The CDR3 spans 15 residues. Germline V gene data show CDR1 as MNHEY and CDR2 as SVGAGI. With 6 bases clipped from V and 3 bases from J, the junction kept 5 bases outside the gene matches. DNA for the CDR3: TGTGCCAGCAGATCCGACAGGGGGCACTACAATGAGCAGTTCTTC. This codes for CASRSDRGHYNEQFF.

This clone was picked up one time. This chain links TRBV5-1 with TRBJ2-3; D is uncertain. The germline gives CDR1 SGHRS, CDR2 YFSETQ. Trimming left V 2 bases short and J 6 bases short, with 4 bases between. The CDR3 runs 11 residues. The CDR3 DNA follows: TGCGCCAGCAGCTTCACTGATACGCAGTATTTT. Encoded protein: CASSFTDTQYF.

In the case of this clone: It may be a read error: a sequence one base away is much more abundant. The chain joins TRBV7-2 to TRBJ1-1, with a possible D match to TRBD1 (6 bases). Trimming removed 3 bases from V and 4 bases from J, with 9 bases in between. The CDR3 has 13 residues. Germline CDR1 SGHTA, CDR2 FQGNSA. CDR3 amino acids: CASSFQGGTEAFF. CDR3 bases: TGTGCCAGCAGCTTTCAAGGGGGCACTGAAGCTTTCTTT.

The V and J genes are TRBV28 and TRBJ1-4; 12 bases line up with TRBD1. The ends lost 10 bases at V and 3 bases at J; junction bases unmatched: 9. CDR1 MDHEN and CDR2 SYDVKM come from the germline V gene. CDR3 length: 16 amino acids. In nucleotides, the CDR3 is TGTGCCATTGCCGGGACAGGGGGCACATCTAATGAAAAACTGTTTTTT. Its protein product is CAIAGTGGTSNEKLFF.

The genes are TRBV29-1 and TRBJ1-1; no definite D call. This CDR3 is built from 10 residues. Trimming stripped 2 bases from V and 11 bases from J, with 9 bases between. CDR1 and CDR2 from the germline V gene are SQVTM and ANQGSEA. CDR3 coding DNA: TGCAGCGTTGAAACCTCCGGGGCTTTCTTT. Translation gives CSVETSGAFF.

The chain is built from TRBV13 and TRBJ1-5; 7 bases fit TRBD1. The CDR3 has 15 residues. In germline, CDR1 is PRHDT, CDR2 FYEKMQ (reference sequence). V trimming: 3 bases; J trimming: 3 bases; junction bases outside the gene matches: 5. Here the CDR3 reads CASSFRDRDNQPQHF. CDR3 nucleotides: TGTGCCAGCAGCTTCCGGGACAGAGACAATCAGCCCCAGCATTTT.

V gene TRBV7-8 combines with J gene TRBJ1-4; weak D call: TRBD1 (6 bases). This CDR3 contains 18 residues. Germline lookup yields CDR1 SGHVS and CDR2 FQNEAQ. The V end was cut by 3 bases, the J end by 3 bases, with 20 bases between. The CDR3: CASSFQPLGQGPNEKLFF. The CDR3 DNA follows: TGTGCCAGCAGCTTCCAGCCCCTCGGGCAGGGGCCTAATGAAAAACTGTTTTTT.

The chain joins TRBV6-5 to TRBJ2-5; 10 bases align to TRBD2. The CDR3 length is 15 residues. The germline gives CDR1 MNHEY, CDR2 SVGAGI. Losses at the gene ends were 5 bases for V and 5 bases for J; bases not matched to a gene: 8. The CDR3 protein is CASSSGGAGGETQYF. CDR3 nucleotide sequence: TGTGCCAGCAGTAGCGGGGGGGCCGGAGGGGAGACCCAGTACTTC.

This clone was detected once. The chain uses TRBV4-2 and TRBJ2-7; 13 bases align to TRBD2. Trimming at V came to 2 bases and at J to 6 bases, leaving 4 bases not matched to a gene. CDR1 and CDR2 (germline): LGHNA, YNFKEQ. This CDR3 spans 15 amino acids. CDR3 sequence reads: CASSQTSGRASEQYF. Written as DNA, the CDR3 is TGTGCCAGCAGCCAAACTAGCGGGAGGGCCTCCGAGCAGTACTTC.

The genes are TRBV28 and TRBJ1-1, with TRBD1 identical over 9 bases. V shed 2 bases and J 7 bases; nucleotides not matched to a gene: 5. This CDR3 spans 14 amino acids. Germline CDR1 and CDR2: MDHEN and SYDVKM. Here the CDR3 reads CASSLITGGSEAFF. The CDR3 DNA follows: TGTGCCAGCAGTTTAATTACAGGGGGCAGTGAAGCTTTCTTT.

The chain combines TRBV7-9 with TRBJ2-7, with 7 bases that match TRBD1. CDR1 is SEHNR, CDR2 FQNEAQ, per germline (reference sequence). The CDR3 covers 13 residues. Losses at the gene ends were 5 bases for V and 2 bases for J; bases not matched to a gene: 3. CDR3 residues: CASSPDRAYEQYF. DNA for the CDR3: TGTGCCAGCAGCCCTGACAGGGCCTACGAGCAGTACTTC.

J is TRBJ2-3 and V is TRBV4-2, with 10 bases identical to TRBD2. The V gene end was trimmed by 4 bases and the J gene end by 3 bases; junction bases not matched to a gene: 13. There are 18 residues in the CDR3. CDR1 is LGHNA and CDR2 is YNFKEQ in the germline V gene. CDR3 in DNA: TGTGCCAGCAGCCCCCCGGTGAGCGGGAGGGCCTGGACAGATACGCAGTATTTT. This sequence encodes CASSPPVSGRAWTDTQYF.

The chain links TRBV15 to TRBJ1-5; 8 bases are shared with TRBD1. V gave up 2 bases and J gave up 6 bases; unmatched junction bases: 3. The V gene's germline CDR1 is LNHNV and CDR2 YYDKDF (reference sequence). The CDR3 has 14 amino acids. CDR3 sequence (DNA): TGTGCCACCAGCAGAAGACAGGGGTCTCAGCCCCAGCATTTT. Protein sequence: CATSRRQGSQPQHF.